This T cell receptor beta chain appears in the sequencing data of a study of shared clonotypes between healthy human individuals. General study points: Read depth was anticipated to influence clonotype sharing among donors. It was the non-shared clonotypes that had lower generation probabilities than clonotypes shared by all four donors.

Positive CCR7 selection of CD45RO-negative cells yielded the naive CD8 cells, and terminally differentiated effector memory CD45RA+ cells were excluded. Healthy HIV-negative adults with no recent acute infections or vaccinations were recruited as donors. From germline, CDR1 is SGHAT and CDR2 FQNNGV. CDR3 length: 15 residues. Sequenced by immunoSEQ multiplex PCR; TCRdb stores in-frame clones only, minus some. The top ten hold less than 0.25% of the sample, which has 760,000 or so clones, roughly 96% seen once. In the case of this clone: Its antigen remains unknown. One junction end does not reproduce the germline sequence, and a read error may be involved.

This sequence joins TRBV11-2 and TRBJ2-3; 8 positions match TRBD2. Source material: naive CD8+ T cells sorted from blood. The TCR sequence derives from a man aged 30 to 39 in good health. In nucleotides, the CDR3 is TGTGCCAGCAGCGTAGACAGGCGGGGGGCAGATACGCAGTATTTT. Its protein product is CASSVDRRGADTQYF.